This entry lists 29 T cell receptor beta chains sequenced from one sample in a study of CD8 T cells in ankylosing spondylitis. Study findings and constraints: Seven or eight highly homologous variants made up a TCR beta motif, and this motif appeared characteristic of ankylosing spondylitis blood.

TCRdb ran MiXCR on the 5' RACE reads and lists one entry per CDR3 protein. The data contain about 450,000 distinct CDR3 sequences, roughly 27% of them singletons. Which antigens these TCRs recognize remains unknown. Sequenced: blood, either unsorted or a sorted T cell fraction (not recorded which). These receptors all stem from a male donor with ankylosing spondylitis.

The chain uses TRBV10-3 and TRBJ2-7; 7 positions agree with TRBD1. Germline V gives CDR1 ENHRY, CDR2 SYGVKD. This CDR3 is 13 amino acids long. Trimming cost V 11 bases and J 5 bases; bases outside gene matches: 12. CDR3 sequence: CAVRQGEHDEQYV. The CDR3 coding sequence is TGTGCCGTACGACAGGGAGAACACGACGAGCAGTACGTC.

V and J are TRBV11-2 and TRBJ2-7, with D perhaps TRBD2 (6 bases). CDR3 length equals 15 residues. V was pared by 1 base and J by 2 bases, with 12 bases between. Germline V CDR1 and CDR2: SGHAT, FQNNGV. This CDR3 is CASSLAGTETYEQYF. As DNA, the CDR3 is TGTGCCAGCAGCTTAGCAGGGACTGAAACCTACGAGCAGTACTTC.

Only a few counts were recorded for this clonotype. This sequence joins TRBV2 and TRBJ1-4; 9 bases agree with TRBD1. The germline V gene has CDR1 SNHLY and CDR2 FYNNEI. J was trimmed by 7 bases and V by 8 bases; bases with no gene match: 5. The CDR3 runs to 13 residues. CDR3 bases: TGTGCCAGCGGTGGACAGGGGATTGAAAAACTGTTTTTT. As protein: CASGGQGIEKLFF. The entire variable domain, with the rest obtained from reference TRBV2 and TRBJ1-4, is as follows: EPEVTQTPSHQVTQMGQEVILRCVPISNHLYFYWYRQILGQKVEFLVSFYNNEISEKSEIFDDQFSVERPDGSNFTLKIRSTKLEDSAMYFCASGGQGIEKLFFGSGTQLSVL.

This clonotype has a handful of counts. The chain recombines TRBV20-1 with TRBJ2-1; TRBD1 aligns across 8 bases. Trimming at V came to 1 base and at J to 0 bases, leaving 5 bases not matched to a gene. This CDR3 has 16 amino acids. Germline V lookup: CDR1 DFQATT, CDR2 SNEGSKA (reference sequence). The CDR3 bases are TGCAGTGCTAGAGGATCAGGGGGCAACTCCTACAATGAGCAGTTCTTC. Residues: CSARGSGGNSYNEQFF.

This clonotype has only a few counts. The V and J genes are TRBV4-1 and TRBJ2-1; D is unresolved. V was pared by 1 base and J by 4 bases, with 17 bases between. Germline CDR1 reads MGHRA; CDR2 reads YSYEKL. This CDR3 contains 17 residues. The CDR3 sequence: CASSQGAVYLPYNEQFF. The CDR3 DNA reads as TGCGCCAGCAGCCAAGGGGCAGTATATTTGCCGTACAATGAGCAGTTCTTC.

The V and J genes are TRBV11-2 and TRBJ2-1; TRBD2 agrees at 7 bases. This CDR3 region has 17 residues. V was pared by 0 bases and J by 0 bases, with 5 bases of the junction left unmatched. Germline CDR1 and CDR2: SGHAT and FQNNGV. CDR3 sequence: CASSLDLGTTSYNEQFF. The CDR3 DNA sequence: TGTGCCAGCAGCTTAGATTTAGGGACTACCTCCTACAATGAGCAGTTCTTC.

This rearrangement joins TRBV12-3 or TRBV12-4 to TRBJ1-1; unclear D gene. The CDR3 has 13 residues. V dropped 6 bases and J dropped 3 bases, with 11 bases sitting between them. The CDR3 region is CASRLVRHTEAFF. CDR3 coding DNA: TGTGCCAGCAGACTGGTAAGGCACACTGAAGCTTTCTTT.

A few counts support this clonotype. The rearrangement uses TRBV10-3 and TRBJ2-5; 8 nucleotides match TRBD1. From germline, CDR1 is ENHRY and CDR2 SYGVKD. CDR3 length: 15 amino acids. V was pared by 4 bases and J by 1 base, with 5 bases of the junction left unmatched. CDR3 sequence (DNA): TGTGCCATCAGTGGAGGACAGGGAATCCAAGAGACCCAGTACTTC. This encodes CAISGGQGIQETQYF.

The rearrangement links TRBV20-1 to TRBJ1-5; no reliable D call. The CDR3 is made up of 14 amino acids. V was trimmed by 0 bases and J by 5 bases, leaving 11 bases between them. Germline V lookup: CDR1 DFQATT, CDR2 SNEGSKA (reference sequence). CDR3: CSARDVNGYQPQHF. CDR3 DNA: TGCAGTGCTAGAGATGTAAACGGATATCAGCCCCAGCATTTT.

The V call is TRBV9, the J call TRBJ2-7; TRBD1 agrees at 7 bases. Trimming cost V 2 bases and J 6 bases; bases outside gene matches: 14. CDR1 and CDR2 (germline): SGDLS, YYNGEE. The CDR3 runs 16 residues. CDR3 in amino acids: CASSVHRGIGLGEQYF. In DNA form, the CDR3 reads TGTGCCAGCAGCGTGCACAGGGGTATCGGCCTCGGCGAGCAGTACTTC.

This clonotype appeared a few times. CDR3 region: CASSQETSRTEAFF. The CDR3 nucleotides are TGTGCCAGCAGCCAAGAGACCAGTCGGACTGAAGCTTTCTTT. The V gene is TRBV3-1, the J gene TRBJ1-1; D unclear. Germline CDR1 is LGHDT and CDR2 is YNNKEL (reference sequence). The V end lost 0 bases, the J end lost 5 bases, and 10 bases lay between the germline ends. There are 14 residues in the CDR3.

This clonotype was found a few times. The CDR3 protein is CASSFDRSGTQYF. CDR3 bases: TGTGCCAGCAGTTTCGACAGGAGTGGGACCCAGTACTTC. The rearrangement links TRBV12-3 or TRBV12-4 to TRBJ2-5; possibly TRBD1 for D (6 bases). The CDR3 is 13 amino acids. Between the trimmed V and J ends, which lost 3 bases and 7 bases, there was a span of 12 bases.

This clonotype was detected only a few times. This chain's CDR3 is CASSRQAGRDEQFF. For the CDR3, the DNA is TGTGCCAGCAGCCGACAAGCGGGAAGGGATGAGCAGTTCTTC. The chain links TRBV11-3 to TRBJ2-1; the match to TRBD2 covers 7 bases. Germline V gene data show CDR1 as SGHNT and CDR2 as YENEEA. The CDR3 consists of 14 residues. Trimming at V came to 5 bases and at J to 8 bases, leaving 9 bases not matched to a gene.

This clonotype occurred a few times. V and J are TRBV7-2 and TRBJ2-3, with unresolved D. V gave up 3 bases and J gave up 2 bases, with 9 bases separating them. Germline V lookup: CDR1 SGHTA, CDR2 FQGNSA. This CDR3 contains 14 residues. DNA of the CDR3: TGTGCCAGCAGCTTCCGGCTGCTCACAGATACGCAGTATTTT. This encodes CASSFRLLTDTQYF.

The V gene is TRBV2, the J gene TRBJ2-2; 9 positions match TRBD2. The CDR3 consists of 16 residues. Trimming removed 6 bases from V and 1 base from J; junction bases left unmatched: 6. CDR1 SNHLY and CDR2 FYNNEI come from the germline V gene. In DNA form, the CDR3 reads TGTGCCAGCAGAGACGGACTAGCGCTGAACACCGGGGAGCTGTTTTTT. Its translation is CASRDGLALNTGELFF.

The chain uses TRBV12-3 or TRBV12-4 and TRBJ2-3; no firm D call. The J call may be in error: the DNA end matches TRBJ1-5 better. This CDR3 has 16 residues. CDR3 sequence reads: CASSSGLAGATDTQHF. In DNA, the CDR3 is TGTGCCAGCAGTTCCGGTCTAGCGGGAGCCACAGATACGCAGCATTTT.

This clonotype was recorded at least ten times. The rearrangement uses TRBV12-3 or TRBV12-4 and TRBJ1-5, with D uncertain. V shed 6 bases and J shed 0 bases, with 15 bases lying between them. The CDR3 spans 16 residues. The CDR3 spells CASSGPTQYSNQPQHF. The CDR3 region has the DNA TGTGCCAGCAGCGGACCCACCCAATATAGCAATCAGCCCCAGCATTTT.

This chain links TRBV20-1 with TRBJ2-7, with TRBD2 identical over 10 bases. Germline V gene data show CDR1 as DFQATT and CDR2 as SNEGSKA (reference sequence). CDR3 length: 15 residues. Germline trimming cut 6 bases from V and 9 bases from J; bases unmatched to any gene: 17. CDR3 nucleotide sequence: TGCAGTGCCGACAGCGGAGGAGCGGGAGGGCCGACGCAGTACTTC. This translates into CSADSGGAGGPTQYF.

Details on this clonotype: A read error may account for a junction end that differs from germline. The chain links TRBV20-1 to TRBJ2-1; 13 nucleotides agree with TRBD2. This CDR3 has 16 residues. Germline V lookup: CDR1 DFQATT, CDR2 SNEGSKA (reference sequence). The CDR3 reads CCARDGGLAGTNEQFF. The CDR3 bases are TGCTGTGCTAGAGATGGGGGACTAGCGGGAACAAATGAGCAGTTCTTC.

This clonotype was observed a handful of times. The V gene is TRBV20-1, the J gene TRBJ2-5, with D perhaps matching TRBD1 (6 bases). Deletions cut 7 bases from V and 2 bases from J, with 14 bases between. Germline loops: CDR1 DFQATT, CDR2 SNEGSKA (reference sequence). The CDR3 is 13 amino acids. Here the CDR3 DNA reads TGCAGTGGCCTCGTACAGGGACAAGAGACCCAGTACTTC. Protein product: CSGLVQGQETQYF.

The chain combines TRBV18 with TRBJ1-2, with TRBD1 matching over 7 bases. V gave up 8 bases and J gave up 8 bases; unmatched junction bases: 14. The length of the CDR3 is 14 residues. Germline CDR1 is KGHSH and CDR2 is LQKENI. This chain's CDR3 is CASLGTEDMRGYTF. CDR3 DNA: TGTGCCAGCCTCGGGACAGAGGACATGAGGGGCTACACCTTC.

The CDR3 DNA is TGTGCCAGCAGTTTAGCTCCCCCGGAAAGGTCCCGGTATGGCTACACCTTC. Translation gives CASSLAPPERSRYGYTF. The chain joins TRBV12-3 or TRBV12-4 to TRBJ1-2; D unclear. This CDR3 spans 17 amino acids. V was shortened by 0 bases and J by 5 bases, with 19 bases between the two germline ends.

This clonotype has a count of ten or more. The gene calls are TRBV29-1 and TRBJ2-5; 7 bases map to TRBD2. In germline, CDR1 is SQVTM, CDR2 ANQGSEA. This CDR3 region has 12 residues. The CDR3 sequence is CSGGGGSETQYF. CDR3 nucleotide sequence: TGCAGTGGTGGGGGGGGTTCAGAGACCCAGTACTTC. The whole variable domain, remainder taken from reference TRBV29-1 and TRBJ2-5, is SAVISQKPSRDICQRGTSLTIQCQVDSQVTMMFWYRQQPGQSLTLIATANQGSEATYESGFVIDKFPISRPNLTFSTLTVSNMSPEDSSIYLCSGGGGSETQYFGPGTRLLVL.

The V and J genes are TRBV10-3 and TRBJ1-2; D uncertain. This CDR3 contains 13 residues. Trimming pared 4 bases from V and 6 bases from J, leaving 12 bases between. Germline V gives CDR1 ENHRY, CDR2 SYGVKD. The DNA of the CDR3 is TGTGCCATCAGTGGGACCCCCCGCGATGGCTACACCTTC. It is translated as CAISGTPRDGYTF.

The rearrangement links TRBV5-1 to TRBJ2-6, with D maybe TRBD1 (5 bases). V was clipped by 2 bases and J by 4 bases, with 10 bases between them. Germline CDR1 and CDR2: SGHRS and YFSETQ. The CDR3 covers 15 residues. The CDR3 nucleotides read TGCGCCAGCAGCTTCATGACAGCCGGGGCCAACGTCCTGACTTTC. This encodes CASSFMTAGANVLTF.

The V call is TRBV5-1, the J call TRBJ2-5, with 9 bases aligning to TRBD1. J was trimmed by 4 bases and V by 3 bases; bases with no gene match: 7. Germline V gives CDR1 SGHRS, CDR2 YFSETQ. This CDR3 has 15 residues. CDR3 region: CASSWGDRDPETQYF. The DNA of the CDR3 is TGCGCCAGCAGCTGGGGGGACAGGGATCCAGAGACCCAGTACTTC.

The chain employs TRBV4-2 and TRBJ2-5, with TRBD2 as a possible D gene (6 bases). This CDR3 spans 17 amino acids. Germline loops: CDR1 LGHNA, CDR2 YNFKEQ. The V and J ends lost 2 bases and 4 bases respectively, with 20 bases between them. The CDR3 DNA reads as TGTGCCAGCAGCCAACGCGCAGGGACGGAGGGAAGAGAGACCCAGTACTTC. Encoded protein: CASSQRAGTEGRETQYF.

This clonotype was counted a few times. The chain uses TRBV2 and TRBJ2-3; the match to TRBD2 covers 12 bases. With V trimmed by 4 bases and J by 2 bases, 7 bases remained unmatched. CDR3 size: 17 residues. Germline V CDR1 and CDR2: SNHLY, FYNNEI. The CDR3: CASSGRLAGAHTDTQYF. CDR3 in DNA: TGTGCCAGCAGTGGTCGACTAGCGGGAGCGCACACAGATACGCAGTATTTT.

This clonotype has a single count. The chain joins TRBV9 to TRBJ2-2; D is tentatively TRBD1 or TRBD2 (5 bases each). The CDR3 runs 13 residues. Trimming shortened V by 2 bases and J by 4 bases, and 6 bases separated the two germline ends. Germline V gives CDR1 SGDLS, CDR2 YYNGEE. DNA of the CDR3: TGTGCCAGCAGCGTCGGGACCACCGGGGAGCTGTTTTTT. Translating it yields CASSVGTTGELFF. Combining the CDR3 with reference TRBV9 and TRBJ2-2 gives the whole variable domain DSGVTQTPKHLITATGQRVTLRCSPRSGDLSVYWYQQSLDQGLQFLIQYYNGEERAKGNILERFSAQQFPDLHSELNLSSLELGDSALYFCASSVGTTGELFFGEGSRLTVL.